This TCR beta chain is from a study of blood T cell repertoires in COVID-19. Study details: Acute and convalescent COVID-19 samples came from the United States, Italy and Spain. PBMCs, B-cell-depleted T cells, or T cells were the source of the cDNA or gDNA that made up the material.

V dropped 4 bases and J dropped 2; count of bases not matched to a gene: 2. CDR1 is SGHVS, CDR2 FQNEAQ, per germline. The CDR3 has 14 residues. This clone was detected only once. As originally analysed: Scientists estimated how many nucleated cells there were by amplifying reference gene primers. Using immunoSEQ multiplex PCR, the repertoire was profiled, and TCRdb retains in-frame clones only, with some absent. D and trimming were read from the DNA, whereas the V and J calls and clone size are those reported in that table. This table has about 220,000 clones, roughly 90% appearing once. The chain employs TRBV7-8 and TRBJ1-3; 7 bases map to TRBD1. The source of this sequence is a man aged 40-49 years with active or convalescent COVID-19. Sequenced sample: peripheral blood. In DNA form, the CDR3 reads TGTGCCAGCAGCTCGACAGGGACTGGAAACACCATATATTTT. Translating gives CASSSTGTGNTIYF.